Described below is a single TCR beta chain sequence and its context. Its antigen is not known. The sample belongs to a study of vaccination and CD4 T cells after COVID-19. Turning to the study itself: No peptide, an HIV-1 Nef pool, or a CEFX pool was what each control culture received.

CDR1 is LGHDT, CDR2 YNNKEL, per germline (reference sequence). The CDR3 contains 15 residues. V was clipped by 10 bases and J by 11 bases, with 29 bases between them. As for treatment: roughly ten-day PBMC culture with coronavirus spike peptide pools or control peptides (ViraFEST assay). Each well received two million PBMCs, cultured with roughly 9.5 IU/ml IL-2 and about 9.9 ug/ml peptide pools. Study-level results: Spike mono-reactivity was the property of 304 of 307 vaccine-specific clones in convalescent patients.

The Oncomine TCR Beta short-read assay was applied to DNA of cultured CD4+ T cells. TCRdb ran MiXCR on the PCR reads and lists one entry per CDR3 protein. The profile shows roughly 12,000 distinct CDR3 sequences, 25% to 35% of them singletons. The clonotype originates from a human donor who received a COVID-19 vaccine. The specimen comprised CD4+ T cells from blood, cultured in vitro, sampled before SARS-CoV-2 vaccination. The chain recombines TRBV3-1 with TRBJ1-1; the D gene is possibly TRBD1 (6 bases). The CDR3 DNA follows: TGTGCCACCACACAGGGAGACAGCCTAGTTTCGGGGGCTTTCTTT. Translation: CATTQGDSLVSGAFF. Using reference TRBV3-1 and TRBJ1-1 for the parts outside the CDR3, the full variable domain is DTAVSQTPKYLVTQMGNDKSIKCEQNLGHDTMYWYKQDSKKFLKIMFSYNNKELIINETVPNRFSPKSPDKAHLNLHINSLELGDSAVYFCATTQGDSLVSGAFFGQGTRLTVV.